The present entry profiles one T cell receptor (beta chain) with its context. The sample belongs to a study of T cell changes during pregnancy in multiple sclerosis. CDR1 is KGHSH and CDR2 is LQKENI in the germline V gene. This CDR3 has 17 residues. The V and J ends lost 2 bases and 5 bases respectively, with 21 bases between them. Generated by immunoSEQ multiplex PCR, the TCRdb table keeps only in-frame clones and is missing some. This sample has 70,000 to 95,000 clones; around 93% occur once, and the top ten carry approximately 2.2%. The V gene is TRBV18, the J gene TRBJ1-1; the D gene is possibly TRBD1 (5 bases). This TCR derives from a female donor with multiple sclerosis, enrolled in a pregnancy study. This specimen consisted of peripheral blood, obtained in the third trimester of pregnancy. CDR3 region: CASSPKTTMGLGTEAFF. The CDR3, as DNA: TGTGCCAGCTCACCAAAAACTACTATGGGGCTCGGTACTGAAGCTTTCTTT.